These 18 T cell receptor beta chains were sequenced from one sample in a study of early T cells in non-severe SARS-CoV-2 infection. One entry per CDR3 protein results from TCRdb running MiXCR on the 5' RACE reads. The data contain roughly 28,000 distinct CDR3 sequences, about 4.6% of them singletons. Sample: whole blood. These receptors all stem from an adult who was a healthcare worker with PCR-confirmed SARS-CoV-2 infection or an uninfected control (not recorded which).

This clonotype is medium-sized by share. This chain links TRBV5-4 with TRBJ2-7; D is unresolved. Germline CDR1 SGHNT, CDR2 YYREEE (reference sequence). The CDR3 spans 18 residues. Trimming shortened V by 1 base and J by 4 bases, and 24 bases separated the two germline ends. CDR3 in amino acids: CASSLYRFGSRFPYEQYF. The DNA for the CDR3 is TGTGCCAGCAGCTTGTACCGGTTCGGCTCCCGATTTCCTTACGAGCAGTACTTC.

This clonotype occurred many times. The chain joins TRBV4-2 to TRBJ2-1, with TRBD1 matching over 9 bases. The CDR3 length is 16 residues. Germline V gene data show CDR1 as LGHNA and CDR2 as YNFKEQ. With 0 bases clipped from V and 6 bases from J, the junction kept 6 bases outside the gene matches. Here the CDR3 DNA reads TGTGCCAGCAGCCAAGAAGGGACAGGGTCCCCCAATGAGCAGTTCTTC. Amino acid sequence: CASSQEGTGSPNEQFF.

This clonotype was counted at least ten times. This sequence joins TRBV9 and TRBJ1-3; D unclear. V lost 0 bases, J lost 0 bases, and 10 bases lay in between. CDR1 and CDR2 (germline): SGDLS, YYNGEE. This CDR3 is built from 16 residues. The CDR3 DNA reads TGTGCCAGCAGCGTAGGAGCAGCCCTCTCTGGAAACACCATATATTTT. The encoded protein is CASSVGAALSGNTIYF.

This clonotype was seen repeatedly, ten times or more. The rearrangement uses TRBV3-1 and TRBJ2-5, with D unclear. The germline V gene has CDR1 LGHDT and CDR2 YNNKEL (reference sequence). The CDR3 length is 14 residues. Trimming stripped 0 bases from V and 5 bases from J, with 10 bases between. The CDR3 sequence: CASSQEWRIETQYF. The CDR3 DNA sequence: TGTGCCAGCAGCCAAGAATGGAGAATCGAGACCCAGTACTTC.

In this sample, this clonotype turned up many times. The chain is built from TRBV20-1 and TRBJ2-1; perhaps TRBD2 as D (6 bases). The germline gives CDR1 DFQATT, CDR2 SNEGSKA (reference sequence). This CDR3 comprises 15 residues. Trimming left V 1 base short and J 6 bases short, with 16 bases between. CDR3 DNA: TGCAGTGCTAGAGTTTTGGGACTCAATCGCAATGAGCAGTTCTTC. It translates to CSARVLGLNRNEQFF.

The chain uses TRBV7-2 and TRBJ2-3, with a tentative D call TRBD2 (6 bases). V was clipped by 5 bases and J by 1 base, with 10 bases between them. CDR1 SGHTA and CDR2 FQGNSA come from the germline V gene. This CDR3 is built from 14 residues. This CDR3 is CASSPLAGTDTQYF. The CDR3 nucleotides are TGTGCCAGCAGCCCCTTAGCGGGCACAGATACGCAGTATTTT.

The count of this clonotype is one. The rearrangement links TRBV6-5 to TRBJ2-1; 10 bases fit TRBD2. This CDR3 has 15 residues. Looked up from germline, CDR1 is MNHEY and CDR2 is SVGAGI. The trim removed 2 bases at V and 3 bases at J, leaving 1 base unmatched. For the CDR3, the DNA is TGTGCCAGCAGTTACGTAGCGGGAGGCTACAATGAGCAGTTCTTC. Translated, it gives CASSYVAGGYNEQFF.

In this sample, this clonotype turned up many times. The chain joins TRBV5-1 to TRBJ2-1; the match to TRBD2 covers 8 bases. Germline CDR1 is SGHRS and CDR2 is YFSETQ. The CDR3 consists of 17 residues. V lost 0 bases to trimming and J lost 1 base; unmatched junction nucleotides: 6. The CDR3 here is CASSLAPSGRSYNEQFF. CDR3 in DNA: TGCGCCAGCAGCTTGGCCCCAAGCGGGAGATCCTACAATGAGCAGTTCTTC.

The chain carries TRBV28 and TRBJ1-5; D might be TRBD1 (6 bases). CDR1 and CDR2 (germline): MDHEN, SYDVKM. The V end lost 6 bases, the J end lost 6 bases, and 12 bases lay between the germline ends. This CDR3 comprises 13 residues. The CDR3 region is CASRIQGSQPQHF. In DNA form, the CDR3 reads TGTGCCAGCAGGATACAGGGAAGTCAGCCCCAGCATTTT.

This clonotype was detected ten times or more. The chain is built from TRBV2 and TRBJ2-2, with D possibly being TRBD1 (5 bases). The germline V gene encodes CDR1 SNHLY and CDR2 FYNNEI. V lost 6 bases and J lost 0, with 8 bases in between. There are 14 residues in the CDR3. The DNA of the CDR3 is TGTGCCAGCAGACGACAGTCGAACACCGGGGAGCTGTTTTTT. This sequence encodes CASRRQSNTGELFF.

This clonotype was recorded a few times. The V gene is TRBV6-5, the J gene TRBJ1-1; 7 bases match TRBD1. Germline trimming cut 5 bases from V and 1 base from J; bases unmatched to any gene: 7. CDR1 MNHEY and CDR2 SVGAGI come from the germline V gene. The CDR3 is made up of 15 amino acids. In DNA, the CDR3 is TGTGCCAGCAGTGCGAGGGGGCGAGGGAACACTGAAGCTTTCTTT. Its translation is CASSARGRGNTEAFF.

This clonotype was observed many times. The CDR3 sequence: CASSGTGGQYNEQFF. The CDR3 nucleotides are TGTGCCAGCAGCGGAACGGGGGGCCAATACAATGAGCAGTTCTTC. The chain employs TRBV5-4 and TRBJ2-1; TRBD2 is a possible D gene (7 bases). V shed 4 bases and J shed 4 bases, with 15 bases lying between them. The CDR3 is made up of 15 amino acids. The germline V gene encodes CDR1 SGHNT and CDR2 YYREEE (reference sequence).

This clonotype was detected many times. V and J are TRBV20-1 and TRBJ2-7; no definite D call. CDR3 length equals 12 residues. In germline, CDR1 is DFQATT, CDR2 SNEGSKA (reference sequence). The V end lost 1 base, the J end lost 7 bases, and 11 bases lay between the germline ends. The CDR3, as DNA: TGCAGTGCTAGAGCCTCCTCCTTTGAGCAGTACTTC. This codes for CSARASSFEQYF.

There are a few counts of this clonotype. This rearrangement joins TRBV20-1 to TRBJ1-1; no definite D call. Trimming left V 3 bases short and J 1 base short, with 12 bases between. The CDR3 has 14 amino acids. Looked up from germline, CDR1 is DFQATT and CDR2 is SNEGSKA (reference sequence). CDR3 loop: CSASHYLKNTEAFF. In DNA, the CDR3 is TGCAGTGCTAGTCATTACCTGAAGAACACTGAAGCTTTCTTT.

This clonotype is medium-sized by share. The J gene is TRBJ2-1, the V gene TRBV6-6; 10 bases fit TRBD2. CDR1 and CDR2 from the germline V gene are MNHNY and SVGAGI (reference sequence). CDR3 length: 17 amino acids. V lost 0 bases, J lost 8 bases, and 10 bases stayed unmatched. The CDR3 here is CASSYSPSGRARDEQFF. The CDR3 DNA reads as TGTGCCAGCAGTTACTCCCCCAGCGGGAGGGCCAGGGATGAGCAGTTCTTC.

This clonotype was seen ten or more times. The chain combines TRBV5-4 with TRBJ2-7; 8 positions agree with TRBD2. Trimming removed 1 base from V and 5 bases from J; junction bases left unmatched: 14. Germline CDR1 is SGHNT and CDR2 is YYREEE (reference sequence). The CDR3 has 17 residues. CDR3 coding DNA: TGTGCCAGCAGCTTGAAAAAAGGGCCGGGACTAGGAGACGAGCAGTACTTC. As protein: CASSLKKGPGLGDEQYF. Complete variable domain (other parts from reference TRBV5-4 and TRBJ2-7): ETGVTQSPTHLIKTRGQQVTLRCSSQSGHNTVSWYQQALGQGPQFIFQYYREEENGRGNFPPRFSGLQFPNYSSELNVNALELDDSALYLCASSLKKGPGLGDEQYFGPGTRLTVT.

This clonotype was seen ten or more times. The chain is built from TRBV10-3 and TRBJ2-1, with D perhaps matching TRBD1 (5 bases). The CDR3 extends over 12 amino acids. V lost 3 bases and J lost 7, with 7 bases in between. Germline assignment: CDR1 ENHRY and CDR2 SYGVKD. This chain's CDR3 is CAISDRANEQFF. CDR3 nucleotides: TGTGCCATCAGTGACAGGGCGAATGAGCAGTTCTTC.

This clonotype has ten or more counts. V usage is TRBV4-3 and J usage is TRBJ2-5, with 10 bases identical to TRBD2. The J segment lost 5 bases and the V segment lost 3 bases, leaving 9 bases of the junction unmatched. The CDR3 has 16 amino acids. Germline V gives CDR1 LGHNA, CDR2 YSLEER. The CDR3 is CASSQESGRASETQYF. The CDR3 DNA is TGCGCCAGCAGCCAGGAGAGCGGGAGGGCCTCGGAGACCCAGTACTTC.